This TCR beta chain was recovered during a study of blood T cells in healthy people across ages. Through a sample-barcoded 5' primer and a J-beta primer mix, a second PCR was run for roughly 7 to 12 cycles. In TCRdb, the 5' RACE reads were re-called with MiXCR into one record per CDR3 protein. This table has more than 900,000 distinct CDR3 sequences, 25% to 30% appearing once. General observations from the study: The diversity estimates, figures obtained from one million T cells, were considered underestimates.

Healthy Caucasian individuals from Russia aged about 6 to 95 served as donors. V was clipped by 7 bases and J by 0 bases; unmatched bases: 6. CDR1 SNHLY and CDR2 FYNNEI come from the germline V gene. CDR3 size: 15 residues. Only a few counts were recorded for this clonotype. Its antigen is unknown. This sample was shared with a second study, whose subject was T cells of mothers and their children.

Input material: blood. The chain carries TRBV2 and TRBJ2-3; 8 nucleotides line up with TRBD2. This clonotype was obtained from a woman in her forties in good health. The CDR3 spells CASTEGLVSTDTQYF. The CDR3 bases are TGTGCCAGCACCGAGGGACTAGTAAGCACAGATACGCAGTATTTT.